The rows below give T cell receptor beta chains drawn from one sample of a study of OX40 agonist ivuxolimab in advanced cancers. The method was immunoSEQ multiplex PCR; TCRdb's version includes in-frame clones alone and lacks a portion of them. Among roughly 70,000 clones listed, about 90% were seen once. Here the sequenced sample was CD4+ or CD8+ T cells sorted from blood, taken in a trial of the OX40 agonist ivuxolimab. The receptors derive from an adult with an advanced solid tumor such as melanoma, head and neck, liver or kidney cancer. CDR3s leave out the opening cysteine and the closing phenylalanine or tryptophan. The order of the fields is clone size, V gene, CDR3 protein. Part of the rows lack a size; the others show once, few, many or a class for expanded clones.

size: -; V: TRBV29-1; CDR3: SVEDQGLQHSGNTIY
size: -; V: TRBV5-4; CDR3: ASSSNQAPYNEQF
size: -; V: TRBV11-2; CDR3: ACENGWNTEAF
size: many; V: TRBV29-1; CDR3: SVVPSQEGRDGYT
size: few; V: TRBV27; CDR3: ASRDTLQDTQY
size: -; V: TRBV18; CDR3: ASSAGSEAF
size: -; V: TRBV6-5; CDR3: ASSYGRGYTIY
size: -; V: TRBV5-4; CDR3: ASSSLDANTDTQY
size: -; V: TRBV5-4; CDR3: ASSLGQGAGYGYT
size: -; V: TRBV10-1; CDR3: ASSEFGGGINEQF
size: -; V: TRBV5-1; CDR3: ASSSSNSPLH
size: -; V: TRBV5-4; CDR3: ASSPPVGELF
size: -; V: TRBV5-4; CDR3: ATLDSYNEQF
size: -; V: TRBV28; CDR3: ASSLGLAGGIPTDTQY
size: -; V: TRBV30; CDR3: ARGAGETGELF
size: -; V: TRBV10-3; CDR3: AISEAGTTYEQY
size: -; V: TRBV7-8; CDR3: ASSFTGGNEKLF
size: -; V: TRBV6-5; CDR3: ASSLQPANTEAF
size: few; V: TRBV4-1; CDR3: ASSQDRSGGSPLH
size: -; V: TRBV27; CDR3: ASSFSGQGIANEKLF
size: -; V: TRBV13; CDR3: ASSSEQGVGTEAF
size: -; V: TRBV28; CDR3: ASSFGGLGTHNEQF
size: -; V: TRBV27; CDR3: ASSYSTGEETQY
size: -; V: TRBV10-2; CDR3: ASSEGPTLSYEQY
size: once; V: TRBV7-3; CDR3: ASSLMGGITYNEQF
size: -; V: TRBV2; CDR3: ASTTRERAYEQY
size: -; V: TRBV5-4; CDR3: ASSGLAGGPHEQY
size: -; V: TRBV7-9; CDR3: ASGASGRGYEQY
size: -; V: TRBV5-4; CDR3: ASSLEQGHYEQY
size: few; V: TRBV11-2; CDR3: ASSQRQPYEQY
size: few; V: TRBV7-6; CDR3: ASSLNDGGSNEQF
size: -; V: TRBV27; CDR3: ASSLRNGYEQY
size: -; V: TRBV29-1; CDR3: SVGRDIQGETQY
size: -; V: TRBV2; CDR3: ASSSNRDRGTDTQY
size: -; V: TRBV19; CDR3: ASSINAGRSYNEQF
size: -; V: TRBV9; CDR3: ASSVEGRRNEKLF
size: -; V: TRBV2; CDR3: ASAGTEQY
size: -; V: TRBV11-3; CDR3: ASNRKNTEAF
size: -; V: TRBV7-6; CDR3: ASSPGFPYEQY
size: -; V: TRBV29-1; CDR3: SVEETGGVYNEQF
size: -; V: TRBV20-1; CDR3: SAAYGYT
size: -; V: TRBV10-1; CDR3: ASSDEIYEQY
size: once; V: TRBV6-5; CDR3: ASSGGGVQF
size: -; V: TRBV29-1; CDR3: SVPDGGDERSYGYT
size: -; V: TRBV7-9; CDR3: ASSLALTGELF
size: -; V: TRBV7-9; CDR3: ASSSKTGGLTDTQY
size: -; V: TRBV5-1; CDR3: ASSFGKSSYNEQF
size: -; V: TRBV11-2; CDR3: ASSLGVADSYEQY
size: -; V: TRBV7-9; CDR3: ASSPRGGNEKLF
size: -; V: TRBV5-5; CDR3: ASSLGGDEQY
size: -; V: TRBV11-2; CDR3: ASSYRTGLAETQY
size: once; V: TRBV7-9; CDR3: ASSPRWGSYNEQF
size: -; V: TRBV5-6; CDR3: ASSLIQGVNTEAF